These 27 T cell receptor beta chains originate from one sample sequenced in a study of identical twins. TCRdb itself ran the 5' RACE reads through MiXCR, one entry per CDR3 protein. The data show about 890,000 distinct CDR3 sequences, over 9% seen once. These same data were also listed under a study on yellow fever vaccine responses in identical twins.

The specimen was PBMCs. Source of these receptors: a woman younger than 30 in good health.

This clonotype has at least ten counts. The chain joins TRBV5-1 to TRBJ2-1; 10 nucleotides align to TRBD2. CDR1 is SGHRS and CDR2 is YFSETQ in the germline V gene. J lost 4 bases, V lost 0 bases, and 4 bases had no gene match. This CDR3 spans 16 amino acids. The CDR3, as DNA: TGCGCCAGCAGCTTGGCCGTAGCGGGGGGTTACAATGAGCAGTTCTTC. This gives the protein CASSLAVAGGYNEQFF.

As DNA, the CDR3 is TGTGCCAGCAGCTTAGTTCGTGGGAGCGGGGACCTTTACGAGCAGTACTTC. Translated: CASSLVRGSGDLYEQYF. The V and J genes are TRBV7-9 and TRBJ2-7; 7 positions match TRBD2. The CDR3 runs to 17 residues. Germline V CDR1 and CDR2: SEHNR, FQNEAQ (reference sequence). The J segment lost 4 bases and the V segment lost 1 base, leaving 13 bases of the junction unmatched. Full variable domain (outside the CDR3, taken from reference TRBV7-9 and TRBJ2-7): DTGVSQNPRHKITKRGQNVTFRCDPISEHNRLYWYRQTLGQGPEFLTYFQNEAQLEKSRLLSDRFSAERPKGSFSTLEIQRTEQGDSAMYLCASSLVRGSGDLYEQYFGPGTRLTVT.

The chain joins TRBV12-3 or TRBV12-4 to TRBJ1-1; D remains unclear. CDR3 length equals 14 residues. V lost 2 bases and J lost 2, with 9 bases in between. The CDR3 DNA reads as TGTGCCAGCAGTTTAAGCGCCAGCAACACTGAAGCTTTCTTT. Translating gives CASSLSASNTEAFF.

This clonotype has only a few counts. A read error may produce the germline difference seen at one junction end. The chain carries TRBV5-1 and TRBJ2-1; maybe TRBD2 (6 bases). Per the germline V gene, CDR1 is SGHRS and CDR2 is YFSETQ. The length of the CDR3 is 13 residues. The CDR3 sequence is CASNTSPGSIVIF. The CDR3 DNA sequence: TGCGCCAGCAACACTAGCCCCGGGAGTATCGTGATCTTC.

This rearrangement joins TRBV13 to TRBJ2-5; 7 bases are a match to TRBD1. V lost 4 bases and J lost 1; bases outside the gene matches: 3. Germline V gene sequence: CDR1 PRHDT, CDR2 FYEKMQ (reference sequence). CDR3 length equals 14 residues. CDR3 nucleotides: TGTGCCAGCAGCTGGAGACAGGGCCAAGAGACCCAGTACTTC. Amino acids: CASSWRQGQETQYF.

This chain links TRBV12-5 with TRBJ2-6; 10 nucleotides align to TRBD1. Trimming removed 4 bases from V and 2 bases from J; junction bases left unmatched: 2. The CDR3 runs to 16 residues. Germline V gives CDR1 LGHNT, CDR2 FRNRAP. CDR3 amino acids: CASGWGQGTGANVLTF. The DNA of the CDR3 is TGTGCTAGTGGTTGGGGACAGGGGACTGGGGCCAACGTCCTGACTTTC.

This clonotype was counted only a few times. The chain joins TRBV19 to TRBJ2-6; D uncertain. V was pared by 3 bases and J by 2 bases, with 8 bases between. Germline CDR1 reads LNHDA; CDR2 reads SQIVND (reference sequence). The CDR3 runs 15 residues. CDR3 loop: CASSIPRAGANVLTF. The CDR3 nucleotides read TGTGCCAGTAGTATTCCAAGGGCTGGGGCCAACGTCCTGACTTTC.

This clonotype was recorded many times. The rearrangement links TRBV29-1 to TRBJ2-1, with 12 bases identical to TRBD1. CDR1 is SQVTM and CDR2 is ANQGSEA in the germline V gene. Trimming took 2 bases from V and 9 from J; bases not matched to a gene: 8. The length of the CDR3 is 15 residues. The CDR3 DNA is TGCAGCGTTGAACGGACGGGACAGGGGGCGGGTGAGCAGTTCTTC. This gives the protein CSVERTGQGAGEQFF.

The chain's CDR3 is CASSYSSPYANTGELFF. The CDR3 coding sequence is TGTGCCAGCAGTTACTCTTCCCCGTACGCGAACACCGGGGAGCTGTTTTTT. The chain uses TRBV6-5 and TRBJ2-2; D is ambiguous. CDR1 and CDR2 (germline): MNHEY, SVGAGI. The CDR3 is 17 residues long. Trimming removed 0 bases at V and 0 bases at J, with 11 bases between.

This clonotype was observed many times. This chain joins TRBV12-3 or TRBV12-4 and TRBJ1-1; tentatively, D is TRBD1 (5 bases). CDR3 length: 15 residues. V lost 7 bases and J 0 bases, leaving 15 bases between the germline ends. CDR3 DNA: TGTGCCAGCAACAAAGGGGAGCGTATGAACACTGAAGCTTTCTTT. It specifies CASNKGERMNTEAFF.

In this sample, this clonotype turned up a few times. The chain has TRBV10-3 and TRBJ2-1; 7 positions agree with TRBD2. The CDR3 has 16 amino acids. CDR1 and CDR2 (germline): ENHRY, SYGVKD. Losses at the gene ends were 6 bases for V and 2 bases for J; bases not matched to a gene: 10. The CDR3 DNA reads TGTGCCATCAGATTTCGGAGGGAGGGCCCCTACAATGAGCAGTTCTTC. Protein sequence: CAIRFRREGPYNEQFF.

The chain carries TRBV5-1 and TRBJ2-7; possibly TRBD1 for D (5 bases). Trimming removed 3 bases at V and 2 bases at J, with 18 bases between. The CDR3 runs to 16 residues. CDR1 is SGHRS, CDR2 YFSETQ, per germline. The CDR3 is CASSSRLGLGPYEQYF. CDR3 nucleotide sequence: TGCGCCAGCAGCTCCAGATTGGGCCTGGGGCCCTACGAGCAGTACTTC.

The chain recombines TRBV4-2 with TRBJ2-5; 11 bases are a match to TRBD2. Germline V lookup: CDR1 LGHNA, CDR2 YNFKEQ. The CDR3 runs to 16 residues. The V gene end was trimmed by 1 base and the J gene end by 2 bases; junction bases not matched to a gene: 3. CDR3 DNA: TGTGCCAGCAGCCAAGGGGCTAGCGGGGGGCAAGAGACCCAGTACTTC. It yields the protein CASSQGASGGQETQYF.

There are a few counts of this clonotype. The V call is TRBV5-1, the J call TRBJ2-7, with D maybe TRBD1 (7 bases). Germline values: CDR1 SGHRS, CDR2 YFSETQ. This CDR3 has 15 amino acids. Trimming stripped 0 bases from V and 5 bases from J, with 15 bases between. The CDR3 region is CASSLEGQGGHEQYV. The CDR3 bases are TGCGCCAGCAGCTTGGAAGGTCAGGGGGGCCACGAGCAGTACGTC.

This clonotype was detected many times. The gene calls are TRBV11-2 and TRBJ2-5, with unresolved D. The V end lost 4 bases, the J end lost 1 base, and 16 bases lay between the germline ends. The CDR3 extends over 16 amino acids. Germline V gene sequence: CDR1 SGHAT, CDR2 FQNNGV. CDR3 sequence: CASSSITHAPQETQYF. The CDR3 bases are TGTGCCAGCAGCTCCATTACCCACGCTCCCCAAGAGACCCAGTACTTC.

This clonotype was seen a few times. The chain carries TRBV2 and TRBJ2-4, with 8 bases matching TRBD1. J was trimmed by 0 bases and V by 8 bases; bases with no gene match: 12. Germline CDR1 and CDR2: SNHLY and FYNNEI. The CDR3 has 17 amino acids. CDR3: CASGTPDRGLAKNIQYF. As DNA, the CDR3 is TGTGCCAGCGGTACACCCGACAGGGGACTAGCCAAAAACATTCAGTACTTC.

A few counts support this clonotype. This chain connects TRBV9 to TRBJ2-3; the D gene could be TRBD1 or TRBD2 (5 bases each). The V end was cut by 0 bases, the J end by 6 bases, with 14 bases between. The CDR3 spans 15 residues. Looked up from germline, CDR1 is SGDLS and CDR2 is YYNGEE. The CDR3 DNA reads TGTGCCAGCAGCGTAGAACCCTTGGGGGACGATACGCAGTATTTT. This codes for CASSVEPLGDDTQYF.

V gene TRBV18 combines with J gene TRBJ1-1; D remains unclear. Germline assignment: CDR1 KGHSH and CDR2 LQKENI. Trimming cost V 1 base and J 3 bases, with 6 bases left between them. The CDR3 contains 13 residues. The CDR3 sequence is CASSPQEYTEAFF. The CDR3 nucleotides are TGTGCCAGCTCACCACAGGAATACACTGAAGCTTTCTTT.

The chain joins TRBV20-1 to TRBJ2-2, with 9 bases aligning to TRBD2. The V segment lost 6 bases and the J segment 4 bases; nucleotides outside the gene matches: 15. This CDR3 has 17 amino acids. In germline, CDR1 is DFQATT, CDR2 SNEGSKA (reference sequence). CDR3 sequence reads: CSAAPPGGRASTGELFF. The CDR3 DNA reads TGCAGTGCCGCGCCACCTGGCGGGAGGGCCAGCACCGGGGAGCTGTTTTTT.

This rearrangement joins TRBV6-1 to TRBJ2-1; 8 positions agree with TRBD1. The junction had 7 bases not matched to a gene; V was cut back by 5 bases and J by 7 bases. From germline, CDR1 is MNHNS and CDR2 SASEGT. This CDR3 is 14 amino acids long. CDR3 in amino acids: CASSKGQEKNEQFF. The CDR3 region has the DNA TGTGCCAGCAGTAAGGGACAGGAAAAAAATGAGCAGTTCTTC.

V usage is TRBV20-1 and J usage is TRBJ1-6; 7 bases agree with TRBD1. Germline V CDR1 and CDR2: DFQATT, SNEGSKA (reference sequence). This CDR3 contains 15 residues. V lost 0 bases, J lost 5 bases, and 4 bases stayed unmatched. This chain's CDR3 is CSAREGDRNNSPLHF. Written as DNA, the CDR3 is TGCAGTGCTAGAGAGGGGGACAGAAATAATTCACCCCTCCACTTT.

This clonotype was observed a few times. V and J are TRBV29-1 and TRBJ2-3; 10 bases agree with TRBD2. After removal of 3 bases from V and 3 bases from J, the junction contained 3 bases not matched to a gene. The CDR3 contains 14 residues. Germline loops: CDR1 SQVTM, CDR2 ANQGSEA. The CDR3 protein is CSVDLAGVTDTQYF. The CDR3 nucleotides are TGCAGCGTTGATCTAGCGGGGGTTACAGATACGCAGTATTTT.

CDR3: CASSLTSETQYF. The CDR3 region has the DNA TGTGCCAGCAGCTTAACCTCAGAGACCCAGTACTTC. The rearrangement joins TRBV7-6 to TRBJ2-5, with D unclear. CDR1 and CDR2 (germline): SGHVS, FNYEAQ. V lost 2 bases, J lost 4 bases, and 5 bases lay in between. The CDR3 loop spans 12 amino acids.

The gene calls are TRBV24-1 and TRBJ2-2; 14 positions match TRBD2. Germline lookup yields CDR1 KGHDR and CDR2 SFDVKD. This CDR3 region has 16 residues. V was clipped by 4 bases and J by 7 bases; unmatched bases: 4. DNA for the CDR3: TGTGCCACCAGTGAACCGGGGACTAGCGGGAGCGGGGAGCTGTTTTTT. This encodes CATSEPGTSGSGELFF.

The rearrangement joins TRBV28 to TRBJ2-7; D may match TRBD1 or TRBD2 (5 bases each). The V end lost 5 bases, the J end lost 7 bases, and 15 bases lay between the germline ends. Germline V gene data show CDR1 as MDHEN and CDR2 as SYDVKM. There are 13 residues in the CDR3. The CDR3 protein is CASSLRAPGEQYV. CDR3 nucleotides: TGTGCCAGCAGTCTCAGGGCCCCGGGGGAGCAGTACGTC.

This clonotype was counted between two and nine times. The chain couples TRBV20-1 to TRBJ2-5; possibly TRBD2 for D (5 bases). Germline CDR1 DFQATT, CDR2 SNEGSKA (reference sequence). V lost 2 bases to trimming and J lost 3 bases, with 13 bases between them. The CDR3 runs 14 residues. CDR3 residues: CSARSDGDEETQYF. The CDR3 DNA sequence: TGCAGTGCTAGATCAGACGGGGATGAAGAGACCCAGTACTTC.

This clonotype has only a few counts. J is TRBJ1-1 and V is TRBV29-1; TRBD1 might be the D (6 bases). V lost 2 bases, J lost 7 bases, and 20 bases lay in between. The length of the CDR3 is 15 residues. Germline CDR1 and CDR2: SQVTM and ANQGSEA. CDR3 coding DNA: TGCAGCGTTGAAAGACGATGGAGCCGGGACAATGAAGCTTTCTTT. This translates into CSVERRWSRDNEAFF.